The T cell receptor beta chain described here comes from a study of shared clonotypes between healthy human individuals. General observations from the study: Shared clonotypes: 4.5% to 5% naive CD4, about 4% naive CD8, over 2% memory CD4, 0.4% to 0.5% memory CD8. Naive subsets generally exceeded memory subsets in estimated richness.

The assay used deep level. Authors' methods: ImmunoSEQ gave junction-only sequences without quality scores, so filtering differed. TCRdb keeps only in-frame clones here, not all; method: immunoSEQ multiplex PCR. The DNA gave D and trimming, while V, J and clone size come from that table. This table has about 2.3 million clones, under 95% appearing once. Trimming at V came to 5 bases and at J to 5 bases, leaving 11 bases not matched to a gene. Germline CDR1 is MGHRA and CDR2 is YSYEKL. The CDR3 runs to 17 residues. As to this clone: The antigen remains undetermined.

The chain combines TRBV4-1 with TRBJ2-7; TRBD2 matches 14 bases. The sample consisted of naive CD4+ T cells from PBMCs. Sample subset: CD45RA+ positively selected. The clonotype was recovered from a young man in good health. Some clones in this sample may be carry-over from other donors' samples. CDR3 DNA sequence: TGCGCCAGCAGCAAGGAGCCGACTAGCGGGAGGGGCCACGAGCAGTACTTC. Protein: CASSKEPTSGRGHEQYF.